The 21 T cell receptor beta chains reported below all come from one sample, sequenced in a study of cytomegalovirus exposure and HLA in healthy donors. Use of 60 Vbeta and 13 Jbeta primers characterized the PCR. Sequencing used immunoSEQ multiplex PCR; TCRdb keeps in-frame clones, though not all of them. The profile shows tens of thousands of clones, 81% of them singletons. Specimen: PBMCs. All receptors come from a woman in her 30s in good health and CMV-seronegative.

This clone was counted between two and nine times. CDR3 sequence (DNA): TGTGCCAGCAGCTTGGGCAGGGGCACAGATACGCAGTATTTT. It specifies CASSLGRGTDTQYF. The rearrangement uses TRBV7-6 and TRBJ2-3, with a weak D call TRBD1 (5 bases). Germline V gene sequence: CDR1 SGHVS, CDR2 FNYEAQ. Trimming took 3 bases from V and 1 from J, leaving 8 bases between them. The CDR3 covers 14 residues.

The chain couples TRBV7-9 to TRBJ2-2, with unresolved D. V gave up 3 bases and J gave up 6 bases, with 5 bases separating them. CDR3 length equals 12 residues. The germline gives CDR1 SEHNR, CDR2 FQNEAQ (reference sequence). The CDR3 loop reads CASSFVAGELFF. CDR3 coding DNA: TGTGCCAGCAGCTTTGTCGCCGGGGAGCTGTTTTTT.

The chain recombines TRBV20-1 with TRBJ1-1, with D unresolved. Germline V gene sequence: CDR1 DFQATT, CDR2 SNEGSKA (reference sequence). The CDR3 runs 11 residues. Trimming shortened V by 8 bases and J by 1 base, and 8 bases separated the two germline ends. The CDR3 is CSKTRNTEAFF. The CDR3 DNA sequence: TGCAGTAAAACAAGGAACACTGAAGCTTTCTTT.

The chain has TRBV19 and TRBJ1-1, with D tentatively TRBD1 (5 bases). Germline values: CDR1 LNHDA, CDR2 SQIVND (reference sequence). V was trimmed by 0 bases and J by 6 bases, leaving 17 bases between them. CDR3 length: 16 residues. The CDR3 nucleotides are TGTGCCAGTAGTATAGATCCTGTGCGGGGCAGGGCTGAAGCTTTCTTT. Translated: CASSIDPVRGRAEAFF. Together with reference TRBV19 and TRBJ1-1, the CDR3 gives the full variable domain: DGGITQSPKYLFRKEGQNVTLSCEQNLNHDAMYWYRQDPGQGLRLIYYSQIVNDFQKGDIAEGYSVSREKKESFPLTVTSAQKNPTAFYLCASSIDPVRGRAEAFFGQGTRLTVV.

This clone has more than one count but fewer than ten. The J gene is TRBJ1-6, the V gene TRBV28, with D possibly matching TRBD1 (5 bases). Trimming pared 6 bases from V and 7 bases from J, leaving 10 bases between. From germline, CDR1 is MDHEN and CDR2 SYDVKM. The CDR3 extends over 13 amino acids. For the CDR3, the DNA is TGTGCCAGCAGGCTGCAGGGCAATTCACCCCTCCACTTT. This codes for CASRLQGNSPLHF.

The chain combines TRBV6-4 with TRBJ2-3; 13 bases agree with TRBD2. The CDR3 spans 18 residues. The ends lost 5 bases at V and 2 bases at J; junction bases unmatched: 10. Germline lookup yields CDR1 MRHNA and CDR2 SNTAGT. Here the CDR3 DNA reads TGTGCCAGCAGTCAAGACGGGGGACTAGCGGGAACCACAGATACGCAGTATTTT. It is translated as CASSQDGGLAGTTDTQYF.

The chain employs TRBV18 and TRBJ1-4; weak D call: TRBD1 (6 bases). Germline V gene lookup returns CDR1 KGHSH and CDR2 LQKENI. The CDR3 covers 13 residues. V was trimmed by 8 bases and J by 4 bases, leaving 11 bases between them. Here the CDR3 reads CASIGQYNEKLFF. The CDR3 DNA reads TGTGCCAGCATTGGACAGTATAATGAAAAACTGTTTTTT.

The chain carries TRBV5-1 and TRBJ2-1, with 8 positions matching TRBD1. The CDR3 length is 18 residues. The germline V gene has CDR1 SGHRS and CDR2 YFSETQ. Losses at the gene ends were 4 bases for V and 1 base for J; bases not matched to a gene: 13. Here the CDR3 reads CASSPKGGGQGSYNEQFF. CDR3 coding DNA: TGCGCCAGCAGCCCTAAGGGGGGCGGACAGGGTTCCTACAATGAGCAGTTCTTC.

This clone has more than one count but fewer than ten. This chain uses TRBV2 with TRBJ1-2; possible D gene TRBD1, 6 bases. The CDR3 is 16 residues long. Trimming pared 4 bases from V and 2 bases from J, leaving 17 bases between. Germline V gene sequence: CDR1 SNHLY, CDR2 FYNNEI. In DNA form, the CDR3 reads TGTGCCAGCAGTGGAGCTACGACAGGAAACAACTATGGCTACACCTTC. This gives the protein CASSGATTGNNYGYTF.

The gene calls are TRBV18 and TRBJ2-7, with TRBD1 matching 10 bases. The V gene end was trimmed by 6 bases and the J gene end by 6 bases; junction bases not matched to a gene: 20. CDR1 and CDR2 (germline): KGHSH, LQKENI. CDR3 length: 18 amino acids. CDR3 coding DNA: TGTGCCAGCTCCACCCTGTTCGACAAAGGGGGACAGGGGTTCGAGCAGTACTTC. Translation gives CASSTLFDKGGQGFEQYF.

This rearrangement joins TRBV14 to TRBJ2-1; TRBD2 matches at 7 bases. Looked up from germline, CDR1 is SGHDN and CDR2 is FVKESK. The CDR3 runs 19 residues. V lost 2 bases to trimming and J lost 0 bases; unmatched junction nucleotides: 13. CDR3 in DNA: TGTGCCAGCAGCCAACCGGGACTACCCGAACTCGCCTCCTACAATGAGCAGTTCTTC. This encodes CASSQPGLPELASYNEQFF.

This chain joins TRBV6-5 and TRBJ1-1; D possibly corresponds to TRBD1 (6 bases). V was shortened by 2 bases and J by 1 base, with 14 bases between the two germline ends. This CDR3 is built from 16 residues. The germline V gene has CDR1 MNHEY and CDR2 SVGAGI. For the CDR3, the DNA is TGTGCCAGCAGTTACCCTCTGGGCAGGGGGAACACTGAAGCTTTCTTT. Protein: CASSYPLGRGNTEAFF.

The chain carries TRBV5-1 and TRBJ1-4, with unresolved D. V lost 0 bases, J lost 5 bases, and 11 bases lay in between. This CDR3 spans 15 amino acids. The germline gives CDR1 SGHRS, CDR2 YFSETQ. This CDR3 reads CASSLAQAQNEKLFF. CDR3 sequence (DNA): TGCGCCAGCAGCTTGGCGCAGGCGCAAAATGAAAAACTGTTTTTT.

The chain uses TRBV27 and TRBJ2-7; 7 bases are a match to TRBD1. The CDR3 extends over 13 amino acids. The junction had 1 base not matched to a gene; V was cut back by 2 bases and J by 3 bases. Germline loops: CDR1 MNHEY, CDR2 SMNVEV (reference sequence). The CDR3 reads CASSLNRGYEQYF. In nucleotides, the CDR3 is TGTGCCAGCAGTTTAAACAGGGGCTACGAGCAGTACTTC.

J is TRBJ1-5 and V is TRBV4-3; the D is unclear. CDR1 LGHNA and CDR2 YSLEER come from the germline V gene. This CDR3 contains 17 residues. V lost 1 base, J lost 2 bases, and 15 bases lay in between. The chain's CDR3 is CASSQGSEASGNQPQHF. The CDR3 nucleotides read TGCGCCAGCAGCCAAGGCAGCGAGGCTTCGGGCAATCAGCCCCAGCATTTT.

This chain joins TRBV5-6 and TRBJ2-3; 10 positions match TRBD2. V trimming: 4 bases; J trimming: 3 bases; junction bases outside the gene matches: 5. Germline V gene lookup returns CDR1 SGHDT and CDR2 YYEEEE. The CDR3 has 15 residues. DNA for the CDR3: TGTGCCAGCAGCGAAATGACTAGCGGGACAGATACGCAGTATTTT. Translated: CASSEMTSGTDTQYF. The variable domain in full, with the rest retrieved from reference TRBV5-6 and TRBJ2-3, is DAGVTQSPTHLIKTRGQQVTLRCSPKSGHDTVSWYQQALGQGPQFIFQYYEEEERQRGNFPDRFSGHQFPNYSSELNVNALLLGDSALYLCASSEMTSGTDTQYFGPGTRLTVL.

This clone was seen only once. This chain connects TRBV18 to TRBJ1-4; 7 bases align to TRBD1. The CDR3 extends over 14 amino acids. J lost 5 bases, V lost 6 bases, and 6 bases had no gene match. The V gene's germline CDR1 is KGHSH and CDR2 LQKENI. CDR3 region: CASSGDRSNEKLFF. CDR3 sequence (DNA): TGTGCCAGCTCGGGGGACAGATCAAATGAAAAACTGTTTTTT.

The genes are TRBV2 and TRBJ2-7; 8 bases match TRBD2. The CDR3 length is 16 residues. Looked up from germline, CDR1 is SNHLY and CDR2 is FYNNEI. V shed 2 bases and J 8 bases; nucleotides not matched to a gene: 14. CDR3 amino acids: CASSESPAGAAMKQYF. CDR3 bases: TGTGCCAGCAGTGAATCCCCAGCGGGGGCCGCAATGAAGCAGTACTTC.

The CDR3 loop reads CASSPVPTSGRSQETQYF. DNA for the CDR3: TGTGCCAGCTCACCGGTTCCGACTAGCGGGAGATCTCAAGAGACCCAGTACTTC. This rearrangement joins TRBV18 to TRBJ2-5, with 12 nucleotides matching TRBD2. The V gene end was trimmed by 3 bases and the J gene end by 2 bases; junction bases not matched to a gene: 10. The CDR3 is 18 residues long. Germline V lookup: CDR1 KGHSH, CDR2 LQKENI.

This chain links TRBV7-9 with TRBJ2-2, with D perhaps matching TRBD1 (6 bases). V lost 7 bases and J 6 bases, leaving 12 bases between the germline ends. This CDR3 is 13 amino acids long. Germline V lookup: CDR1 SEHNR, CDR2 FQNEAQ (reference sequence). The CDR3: CASKSQGSGELFF. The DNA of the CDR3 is TGTGCCAGCAAGTCACAGGGCTCCGGGGAGCTGTTTTTT.

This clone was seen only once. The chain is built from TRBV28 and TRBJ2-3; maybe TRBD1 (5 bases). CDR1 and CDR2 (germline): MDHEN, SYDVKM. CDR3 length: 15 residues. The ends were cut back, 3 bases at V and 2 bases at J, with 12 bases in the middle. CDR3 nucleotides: TGTGCCAGCAGTTTCCCAGGGCCCATCACAGATACGCAGTATTTT. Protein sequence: CASSFPGPITDTQYF.